Shown below are 30 T cell receptor beta chains from a single sample sequenced in a study of blood T cell repertoires in COVID-19. Assay: immunoSEQ multiplex PCR; the TCRdb copy retains only in-frame clones and omits some. The sample holds approximately 75,000 clones, about 83% seen once. Sequenced material: peripheral blood. The receptors shown here come from a man aged 30 to 39 with COVID-19, enrolled during active disease.

The chain employs TRBV5-4 and TRBJ2-3, with D possibly matching TRBD2 (6 bases). V lost 0 bases, J lost 2 bases, and 13 bases lay in between. Germline-derived CDR1 and CDR2 are SGHNT and YYREEE (reference sequence). This CDR3 has 16 residues. In nucleotides, the CDR3 is TGTGCCAGCAGCTTGGCCGACGCGGGGAACACAGATACGCAGTATTTT. It codes for CASSLADAGNTDTQYF.

The genes are TRBV27 and TRBJ2-5; 8 bases match TRBD2. V was clipped by 3 bases and J by 0 bases; unmatched bases: 6. The CDR3 runs to 16 residues. Germline V gene sequence: CDR1 MNHEY, CDR2 SMNVEV (reference sequence). The CDR3 is CASSFKAGEYQETQYF. CDR3 sequence (DNA): TGTGCCAGCAGTTTCAAAGCGGGGGAGTACCAAGAGACCCAGTACTTC.

The chain employs TRBV24-1 and TRBJ2-2, with 10 bases matching TRBD2. Germline CDR1 is KGHDR and CDR2 is SFDVKD. With 9 bases clipped from V and 1 base from J, the junction kept 4 bases outside the gene matches. The CDR3 covers 15 residues. CDR3 protein: CATSPSGGNTGELFF. The CDR3 DNA reads as TGTGCCACCTCACCTAGCGGGGGGAACACCGGGGAGCTGTTTTTT.

The chain couples TRBV2 to TRBJ2-3, with 7 bases identical to TRBD2. This CDR3 has 13 amino acids. Germline V gives CDR1 SNHLY, CDR2 FYNNEI. V lost 7 bases and J lost 5; bases outside the gene matches: 6. CDR3 loop: CASMAGVRDTQYF. CDR3 DNA: TGTGCCAGCATGGCGGGAGTGAGAGATACGCAGTATTTT.

V usage is TRBV3-1 (or the pseudogene TRBV3-2) and J usage is TRBJ1-3, with 11 bases fitting TRBD1. This CDR3 is built from 15 residues. Losses at the gene ends were 4 bases for V and 4 bases for J; bases not matched to a gene: 3. Germline V lookup: CDR1 LGHDT, CDR2 YNNKEL (reference sequence). Written as DNA, the CDR3 is TGTGCCAGCAGCCGTCGGACAGGGGGCGGAAACACCATATATTTT. Translating it yields CASSRRTGGGNTIYF.

This chain uses TRBV27 with TRBJ2-7, with D perhaps TRBD1 (6 bases). The V gene lost 0 bases and the J gene lost 4 bases, with 10 bases spanning the gap. Germline V gene data show CDR1 as MNHEY and CDR2 as SMNVEV (reference sequence). This CDR3 spans 14 amino acids. The CDR3 bases are TGTGCCAGCAGTTTATCGACAAGGGGGTACGAGCAGTACTTC. Protein: CASSLSTRGYEQYF.

V is TRBV3-1 (or the pseudogene TRBV3-2) and J is TRBJ1-1; D is ambiguous. V was pared by 4 bases and J by 4 bases, with 16 bases between. Germline V gene data show CDR1 as LGHDT and CDR2 as YNNKEL (reference sequence). CDR3 length: 15 residues. CDR3 bases: TGTGCCAGCAGCCGAGCGAGGAGTCGGGGCACTGAAGCTTTCTTT. Amino acids: CASSRARSRGTEAFF.

The V gene is TRBV6-4, the J gene TRBJ2-2, with a possible D match to TRBD2 (6 bases). Germline CDR1 and CDR2: MRHNA and SNTAGT. The CDR3 runs 15 residues. Trimming pared 8 bases from V and 0 bases from J, leaving 13 bases between. DNA of the CDR3: TGTGCCAGCCGCGCGGGGACTTCGAACACCGGGGAGCTGTTTTTT. This gives the protein CASRAGTSNTGELFF.

A few counts support this clone. The rearrangement uses TRBV4-2 and TRBJ2-5, with 10 bases matching TRBD2. V lost 5 bases, J lost 5 bases, and 8 bases stayed unmatched. This CDR3 spans 15 amino acids. Germline-derived CDR1 and CDR2 are LGHNA and YNFKEQ. The CDR3 nucleotides read TGTGCCAGCAGCTCCTCTAGCGGGAGTGTTGAGACCCAGTACTTC. Its translation: CASSSSSGSVETQYF.

This sequence joins TRBV6-5 and TRBJ2-1; TRBD2 matches 13 bases. Germline CDR1 and CDR2: MNHEY and SVGAGI. The ends lost 5 bases at V and 9 bases at J; junction bases unmatched: 4. The CDR3 is made up of 14 amino acids. Written as DNA, the CDR3 is TGTGCCAGCAGTAGGACTAGCGGGAGTACTGAGCAGTTCTTC. Its translation is CASSRTSGSTEQFF.

The chain combines TRBV12-1 with TRBJ2-3; the table's D call TRBD2 went unverified against the DNA. TRBV12-1 corresponds to a pseudogene. The CDR3 is 13 residues long. CDR3 sequence reads: CASNPRLAARAYF. The DNA for the CDR3 is TGTGCCAGCAACCCAAGACTAGCGGCCCGGGCATATTTT.

V is TRBV9 and J is TRBJ2-2; TRBD1 matches at 7 bases. Germline trimming cut 7 bases from V and 3 bases from J; bases unmatched to any gene: 9. The CDR3 spans 15 residues. Germline V gives CDR1 SGDLS, CDR2 YYNGEE. CDR3 residues: CASRGGGQYTGELFF. DNA for the CDR3: TGTGCCAGCCGTGGTGGGGGACAGTACACCGGGGAGCTGTTTTTT.

This chain links TRBV18 with TRBJ2-5; no reliable D call. Germline V gene lookup returns CDR1 KGHSH and CDR2 LQKENI. This CDR3 comprises 13 residues. Trimming left V 3 bases short and J 4 bases short, with 9 bases between. The CDR3 sequence is CASSPMQAETQYF. The CDR3, as DNA: TGTGCCAGCTCACCGATGCAAGCAGAGACCCAGTACTTC.

The chain couples TRBV27 to TRBJ1-1; 10 bases map to TRBD1. The germline gives CDR1 MNHEY, CDR2 SMNVEV (reference sequence). V gave up 5 bases and J gave up 0 bases; unmatched junction bases: 6. The CDR3 runs 16 residues. DNA for the CDR3: TGTGCCAGCAGTCCGGGACAGGGGAAATTGAACACTGAAGCTTTCTTT. This gives the protein CASSPGQGKLNTEAFF.

The chain recombines TRBV9 with TRBJ2-3; the D gene is possibly TRBD1 (5 bases). Trimming took off 4 bases at V and 5 bases at J, with 11 bases between the two ends. CDR1 is SGDLS, CDR2 YYNGEE, per germline. CDR3 size: 13 residues. The CDR3: CASSSFQGDTQYF. CDR3 bases: TGTGCCAGCAGCTCTTTTCAGGGAGATACGCAGTATTTT.

This clone was counted between two and nine times. The chain recombines TRBV18 with TRBJ1-5; weak D call: TRBD1 (6 bases). CDR1 and CDR2 from the germline V gene are KGHSH and LQKENI. The CDR3 has 16 amino acids. Trimming cost V 6 bases and J 0 bases, with 15 bases left between them. CDR3 loop: CASSPRGPYSNQPQHF. For the CDR3, the DNA is TGTGCCAGCTCCCCGCGGGGGCCCTATAGCAATCAGCCCCAGCATTTT.

The sample holds one count of this clone. The chain carries TRBV6-4 and TRBJ2-3; TRBD1 matches 9 bases. V lost 0 bases, J lost 3 bases, and 1 base stayed unmatched. Per the germline V gene, CDR1 is MRHNA and CDR2 is SNTAGT. This CDR3 has 15 residues. The CDR3 is CASSDSQGATDTQYF. The CDR3 nucleotides read TGTGCCAGCAGTGACTCACAGGGGGCGACAGATACGCAGTATTTT.

In the case of this clone: A junction end diverges from the germline sequence, so it may reflect a read error. The V and J genes are TRBV27 and TRBJ2-5; D possibly corresponds to TRBD2 (6 bases). From germline, CDR1 is MNHEY and CDR2 SMNVEV (reference sequence). This CDR3 spans 17 amino acids. CDR3 in amino acids: CASSPIRDSMYQGTQYF. The CDR3 bases are TGTGCCAGCAGCCCCATCCGGGACTCCATGTACCAAGGGACCCAGTACTTC.

The chain uses TRBV18 and TRBJ1-2; 8 nucleotides agree with TRBD1. The CDR3 is 21 residues long. Germline V gene lookup returns CDR1 KGHSH and CDR2 LQKENI. V shed 2 bases and J 2 bases; nucleotides not matched to a gene: 22. The CDR3 sequence is CASSPIEKGDRGQKTNYGYTF. CDR3 in DNA: TGTGCCAGCTCACCAATTGAGAAAGGAGACAGGGGCCAGAAGACCAACTATGGCTACACCTTC.

The rearrangement links TRBV27 to TRBJ1-2; a weak D match, TRBD1 (5 bases). The CDR3 totals 15 residues. V lost 8 bases and J 1 base, leaving 17 bases between the germline ends. In germline, CDR1 is MNHEY, CDR2 SMNVEV (reference sequence). The CDR3 DNA follows: TGTGCCAGCTGTTCTCAGGGCGGGGATAACTATGGCTACACCTTC. It translates to CASCSQGGDNYGYTF.

The chain links TRBV12-3 or TRBV12-4 to TRBJ2-3; D is ambiguous. Trimming shortened V by 5 bases and J by 6 bases, and 12 bases separated the two germline ends. CDR3 length: 13 residues. This chain's CDR3 is CASSPNIEDTQYF. In DNA, the CDR3 is TGTGCCAGCAGTCCAAATATAGAGGATACGCAGTATTTT.

The chain couples TRBV2 to TRBJ1-2, with 8 bases identical to TRBD1. The CDR3 runs 15 residues. Germline CDR1 is SNHLY and CDR2 is FYNNEI. The V gene end was trimmed by 3 bases and the J gene end by 5 bases; junction bases not matched to a gene: 8. Here the CDR3 reads CASSDRSTGAYGYTF. The CDR3 bases are TGTGCCAGCAGTGACCGTTCGACAGGGGCATATGGCTACACCTTC. The whole variable domain, filled in from reference TRBV2 and TRBJ1-2, reads EPEVTQTPSHQVTQMGQEVILRCVPISNHLYFYWYRQILGQKVEFLVSFYNNEISEKSEIFDDQFSVERPDGSNFTLKIRSTKLEDSAMYFCASSDRSTGAYGYTFGSGTRLTVV.

The chain is built from TRBV30 and TRBJ1-6; possible D gene TRBD1, 5 bases. The CDR3 runs to 15 residues. Germline assignment: CDR1 GTSNPN and CDR2 SVGIG (reference sequence). The V gene lost 1 base and the J gene lost 7 bases, with 14 bases spanning the gap. CDR3 amino acids: CAWSGGGVRNSPLHF. The CDR3 DNA reads as TGTGCCTGGAGTGGGGGGGGAGTGAGGAATTCACCCCTCCACTTT.

This clone was counted between two and nine times. This chain links TRBV6-4 with TRBJ2-2, with TRBD2 identical over 7 bases. Per germline, CDR1 MRHNA and CDR2 SNTAGT. This CDR3 is built from 14 residues. V shed 2 bases and J 3 bases; nucleotides not matched to a gene: 0. CDR3 residues: CASSDGRDTGELFF. In DNA form, the CDR3 reads TGTGCCAGCAGTGACGGGAGGGACACCGGGGAGCTGTTTTTT.

V and J are TRBV5-1 and TRBJ1-2; weak D call: TRBD1 (6 bases). This CDR3 region has 13 residues. CDR1 SGHRS and CDR2 YFSETQ come from the germline V gene. Trimming cost V 4 bases and J 3 bases, with 10 bases left between them. The CDR3 bases are TGCGCCAGCAGCCGGGACAATGACTATGGCTACACCTTC. Residues: CASSRDNDYGYTF.

The chain carries TRBV30 and TRBJ2-7; 12 bases agree with TRBD2. V lost 3 bases, J lost 4 bases, and 13 bases stayed unmatched. Germline values: CDR1 GTSNPN, CDR2 SVGIG (reference sequence). The CDR3 contains 17 residues. The DNA of the CDR3 is TGTGCCTGGAGGGACATAAGGACTAGCGGGAACCTTTACGAGCAGTACTTC. It codes for CAWRDIRTSGNLYEQYF. Together with reference TRBV30 and TRBJ2-7, the CDR3 gives the full variable domain: SQTIHQWPATLVQPVGSPLSLECTVEGTSNPNLYWYRQAAGRGLQLLFYSVGIGQISSEVPQNLSASRPQDRQFILSSKKLLLSDSGFYLCAWRDIRTSGNLYEQYFGPGTRLTVT.

This clone was counted once. This chain links TRBV5-6 with TRBJ2-1; weak D call: TRBD1 (5 bases). Germline V CDR1 and CDR2: SGHDT, YYEEEE. Trimming cost V 0 bases and J 8 bases, with 18 bases left between them. The CDR3 contains 16 residues. CDR3 protein: CASSLVLYNQGDEQFF. CDR3 DNA: TGTGCCAGCAGCTTGGTTCTCTACAATCAGGGTGATGAGCAGTTCTTC.

The table lists this clone with a few counts. The chain has TRBV6-5 and TRBJ1-3; D not resolved. CDR1 MNHEY and CDR2 SVGAGI come from the germline V gene. This CDR3 contains 13 residues. The ends were cut back, 2 bases at V and 4 bases at J, with 6 bases in the middle. As DNA, the CDR3 is TGTGCCAGCAGTTACAAGCGGGGAAACACCATATATTTT. Protein sequence: CASSYKRGNTIYF.

The V gene is TRBV4-3, the J gene TRBJ2-5; 11 bases agree with TRBD2. CDR3 length: 14 residues. The V segment lost 0 bases and the J segment 12 bases; nucleotides outside the gene matches: 6. From germline, CDR1 is LGHNA and CDR2 YSLEER. The CDR3 loop is CASSQEGTSGTEYF. CDR3 bases: TGCGCCAGCAGCCAAGAGGGGACTAGCGGAACCGAGTACTTC.

The chain combines TRBV6-5 with TRBJ2-7, with TRBD1 matching over 8 bases. J lost 12 bases, V lost 4 bases, and 11 bases had no gene match. The CDR3 has 13 residues. The germline V gene has CDR1 MNHEY and CDR2 SVGAGI. CDR3 sequence reads: CASSLSKRDRSYF. The CDR3 coding sequence is TGTGCCAGCAGTTTATCCAAAAGGGACAGGTCGTACTTC.